This TCR beta chain came from a study of long-term antiretroviral therapy in people with HIV. Study-wide results and limits: ART preceded a rise in diversity that nonetheless stayed lower than in transplant donor controls.

The assay used was immunoSEQ (version v3.0), run at survey level. Per-sample TRB depth target: roughly 35,000-55,000 T-cell genomes. Assay used: immunoSEQ multiplex PCR; TCRdb lists only in-frame clones, some missing. The top ten hold 3% to 4% of the sample, which has 20,000 to 25,000 clones, approximately 80% seen once. A word on this clone: Its specificity is not known.

CDR3 length: 12 residues. V gave up 2 bases and J gave up 7 bases, with 8 bases separating them. Germline V gene data show CDR1 as GTSNPN and CDR2 as SVGIG (reference sequence). Sample: unsorted PBMCs, taken 1.9 years after starting antiretroviral therapy. V gene TRBV30 combines with J gene TRBJ1-4; D remains ambiguous. This clonotype originated in a woman in her forties or fifties with HIV. CDR3 in amino acids: CAWSPRGEKLFF. CDR3 in DNA: TGTGCCTGGAGTCCCCGTGGTGAAAAACTGTTTTTT.